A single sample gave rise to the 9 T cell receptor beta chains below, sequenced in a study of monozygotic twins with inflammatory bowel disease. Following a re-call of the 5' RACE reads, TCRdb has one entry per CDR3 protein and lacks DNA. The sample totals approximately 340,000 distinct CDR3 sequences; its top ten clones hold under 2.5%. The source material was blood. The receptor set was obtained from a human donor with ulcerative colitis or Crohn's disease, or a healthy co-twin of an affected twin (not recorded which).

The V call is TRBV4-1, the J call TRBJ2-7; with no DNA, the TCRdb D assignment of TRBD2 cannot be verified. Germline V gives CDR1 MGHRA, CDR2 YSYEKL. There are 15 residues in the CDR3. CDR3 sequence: CASSQRDYLYYEQYF.

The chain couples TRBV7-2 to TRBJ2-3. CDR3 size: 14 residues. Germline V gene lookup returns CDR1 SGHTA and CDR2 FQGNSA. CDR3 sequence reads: CASSLEYGTDTQYF.

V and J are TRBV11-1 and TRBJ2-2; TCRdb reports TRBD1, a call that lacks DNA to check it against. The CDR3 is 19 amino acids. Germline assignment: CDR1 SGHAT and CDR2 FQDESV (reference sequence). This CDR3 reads CASRHLNYRDRDNTGELFF.

CDR3 loop: CSARNSGGATGELFF. The chain has TRBV20-1 and TRBJ2-2; checking the TCRdb D call of TRBD2 is not possible without DNA. The CDR3 extends over 15 amino acids. CDR1 and CDR2 (germline): DFQATT, SNEGSKA (reference sequence).

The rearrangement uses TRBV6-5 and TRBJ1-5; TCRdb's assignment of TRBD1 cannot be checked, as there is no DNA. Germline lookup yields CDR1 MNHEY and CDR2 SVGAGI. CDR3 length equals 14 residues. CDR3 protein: CASSYRWGAQPQHF.

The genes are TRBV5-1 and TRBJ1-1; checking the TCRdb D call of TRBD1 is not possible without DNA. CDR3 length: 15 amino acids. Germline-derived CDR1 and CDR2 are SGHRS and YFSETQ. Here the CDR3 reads CASSQLTDLNTEAFF.

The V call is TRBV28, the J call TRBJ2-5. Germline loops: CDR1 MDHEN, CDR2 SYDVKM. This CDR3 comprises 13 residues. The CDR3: CASSMGNQETQYF.

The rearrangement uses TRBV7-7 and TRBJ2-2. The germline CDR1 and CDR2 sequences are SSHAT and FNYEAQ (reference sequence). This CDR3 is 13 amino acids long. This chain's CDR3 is CASSSADTGELFF. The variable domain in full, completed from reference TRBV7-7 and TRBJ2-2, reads GAGVSQSPRYKVTKRGQDVTLRCDPISSHATLYWYQQALGQGPEFLTYFNYEAQPDKSGLPSDRFSAERPEGSISTLTIQRTEQRDSAMYRCASSSADTGELFFGEGSRLTVL.

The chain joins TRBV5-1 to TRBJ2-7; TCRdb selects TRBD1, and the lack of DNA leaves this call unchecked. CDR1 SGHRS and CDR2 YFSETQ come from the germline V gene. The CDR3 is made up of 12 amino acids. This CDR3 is CPSSLEGAEQYF.